This TCR beta chain was obtained from a study of blood T cells in healthy people across ages. The table lists this clonotype with a few counts. PCR was performed a second time for roughly 7 to 12 cycles using a sample-barcoded 5' primer and a J-beta primer mix. Each CDR3 protein is one row after TCRdb ran MiXCR on the 5' RACE reads. The sample lists 1 million to 1.2 million distinct CDR3 sequences, 35% to 40% occurring once. Per germline, CDR1 SGHTA and CDR2 FQGTGA. V dropped 5 bases and J dropped 1; count of bases not matched to a gene: 12. The CDR3 length is 17 residues. This clonotype originated in a young man in good health. The chain is built from TRBV7-3 and TRBJ2-3; 7 nucleotides agree with TRBD2. Sequencing used blood. This chain's CDR3 is CASSPSFRGGGTDTQYF. CDR3 in DNA: TGTGCCAGCAGCCCTTCTTTCCGGGGAGGGGGCACAGATACGCAGTATTTT.